These 20 T cell receptor beta chains were all obtained from the same sample, sequenced in a study of blood T cell repertoires in COVID-19. The assay was immunoSEQ multiplex PCR, and TCRdb's table has in-frame clones only and misses some. The sample gives 200,000 to 300,000 clones, approximately 90% of which show up once; roughly 2.4% is in the top ten. Sample: PBMCs or T cells enriched from blood (not recorded which). Every receptor here comes from a woman between 40 and 50 years old with acute COVID-19.

The J gene is TRBJ1-2, the V gene TRBV7-2, with a weak D call TRBD1 (6 bases). CDR1 and CDR2 (germline): SGHTA, FQGNSA. Deletions cut 5 bases from V and 7 bases from J, with 11 bases between. CDR3 length: 12 residues. The CDR3 DNA sequence: TGTGCCAGCAGCGTCCAGGGGTTTGGCTACACCTTC. Protein: CASSVQGFGYTF.

This clone was seen only once. The chain uses TRBV5-1 and TRBJ2-3; D is perhaps TRBD1 (6 bases). The CDR3 covers 15 residues. Germline CDR1 is SGHRS and CDR2 is YFSETQ. Deletions cut 2 bases from V and 2 bases from J, with 12 bases between. The CDR3 DNA follows: TGCGCCAGCAGCTTATACAGGGAGCCCACAGATACGCAGTATTTT. This sequence encodes CASSLYREPTDTQYF.

This clone was recorded only once. The chain combines TRBV9 with TRBJ1-1, with D possibly matching TRBD1 (5 bases). Germline CDR1 SGDLS, CDR2 YYNGEE. Trimming took off 4 bases at V and 5 bases at J, with 15 bases between the two ends. The CDR3 consists of 14 residues. The CDR3 here is CASSPGGIETEAFF. The CDR3, as DNA: TGTGCCAGCAGCCCGGGGGGGATAGAGACTGAAGCTTTCTTT.

The chain has TRBV9 and TRBJ1-5; D is possibly TRBD1 (5 bases). The length of the CDR3 is 15 residues. CDR1 and CDR2 (germline): SGDLS, YYNGEE. With 4 bases removed from V and 6 bases from J, the gap between germline ends came to 17 bases. The CDR3 spells CASSPGRVMSQPQHF. Written as DNA, the CDR3 is TGTGCCAGCAGCCCCGGCAGGGTGATGAGTCAGCCCCAGCATTTT.

The chain employs TRBV5-5 and TRBJ1-3; D gene uncertain. CDR1 is SGHKS, CDR2 YYEKEE, per germline (reference sequence). The CDR3 runs to 16 residues. V shed 2 bases and J shed 2 bases, with 14 bases lying between them. The CDR3 bases are TGTGCCAGCAGCTTAGCCGACACAACGCCTGGAAACACCATATATTTT. Residues: CASSLADTTPGNTIYF.

J is TRBJ1-6 and V is TRBV27; 8 positions match TRBD1. The germline CDR1 and CDR2 sequences are MNHEY and SMNVEV (reference sequence). Trimming removed 3 bases from V and 10 bases from J; junction bases left unmatched: 11. The CDR3 sequence is 16 residues long. DNA for the CDR3: TGTGCCAGCAGTTTCCGGACAGGGTGGGGCAGGTCACCCCTCCACTTT. Translating it yields CASSFRTGWGRSPLHF.

For this clone: The same CDR3 also results from other DNA sequences found in this sample. This rearrangement joins TRBV11-2 to TRBJ1-1; D not resolved. The CDR3 totals 13 residues. Germline V CDR1 and CDR2: SGHAT, FQNNGV. The V gene lost 5 bases and the J gene lost 1 base, with 8 bases spanning the gap. CDR3 region: CASSPRGNTEAFF. The CDR3 nucleotides are TGTGCCAGCAGCCCCCGCGGGAACACTGAAGCTTTCTTT. Full variable domain (remainder filled in from reference TRBV11-2 and TRBJ1-1): EAGVAQSPRYKIIEKRQSVAFWCNPISGHATLYWYQQILGQGPKLLIQFQNNGVVDDSQLPKDRFSAERLKGVDSTLKIQPAKLEDSAVYLCASSPRGNTEAFFGQGTRLTVV.

The gene calls are TRBV27 and TRBJ1-5; D is ambiguous. The CDR3 is 13 amino acids. Germline V gene sequence: CDR1 MNHEY, CDR2 SMNVEV (reference sequence). V gave up 3 bases and J gave up 9 bases, with 12 bases separating them. Written as DNA, the CDR3 is TGTGCCAGCAGTTTGGAGAGTGGCCTGCCCCAGCATTTT. Translated: CASSLESGLPQHF.

The chain links TRBV2 to TRBJ2-3; tentative D call: TRBD2 (5 bases). V gave up 2 bases and J gave up 2 bases, with 11 bases separating them. The length of the CDR3 is 15 residues. Germline CDR1 reads SNHLY; CDR2 reads FYNNEI. The CDR3 region has the DNA TGTGCCAGCAGTGAATGGCGGGTTTCCACAGATACGCAGTATTTT. Amino acids: CASSEWRVSTDTQYF. Variable domain in full (rest from reference TRBV2 and TRBJ2-3): EPEVTQTPSHQVTQMGQEVILRCVPISNHLYFYWYRQILGQKVEFLVSFYNNEISEKSEIFDDQFSVERPDGSNFTLKIRSTKLEDSAMYFCASSEWRVSTDTQYFGPGTRLTVL.

The chain couples TRBV15 to TRBJ1-5; no clear D gene. Trimming cost V 0 bases and J 3 bases, with 9 bases left between them. The CDR3 runs to 15 residues. Per the germline V gene, CDR1 is LNHNV and CDR2 is YYDKDF (reference sequence). In nucleotides, the CDR3 is TGTGCCACCAGCAGAGATCGGAGGGACAATCAGCCCCAGCATTTT. Its protein is CATSRDRRDNQPQHF.

V usage is TRBV7-2 and J usage is TRBJ1-2; a weak D match, TRBD1 (5 bases). The germline V and J ends were trimmed by 2 bases and 3 bases, with 7 bases remaining between them. The CDR3 is 13 residues long. CDR1 is SGHTA, CDR2 FQGNSA, per germline. CDR3 DNA: TGTGCCAGCAGCTTAACAGGCGACTATGGCTACACCTTC. Residues: CASSLTGDYGYTF. Combining the CDR3 with reference TRBV7-2 and TRBJ1-2 gives the whole variable domain GAGVSQSPSNKVTEKGKDVELRCDPISGHTALYWYRQSLGQGLEFLIYFQGNSAPDKSGLPSDRFSAERTGGSVSTLTIQRTQQEDSAVYLCASSLTGDYGYTFGSGTRLTVV.

This clone was detected once. The V gene is TRBV19, the J gene TRBJ2-1; D gene ambiguous. This CDR3 region has 14 residues. Germline lookup yields CDR1 LNHDA and CDR2 SQIVND (reference sequence). V was pared by 5 bases and J by 0 bases, with 8 bases between. The chain's CDR3 is CASSLTVSYNEQFF. The CDR3 coding sequence is TGTGCCAGTAGTCTTACGGTCTCCTACAATGAGCAGTTCTTC. The full variable domain, rest sourced from reference TRBV19 and TRBJ2-1, is DGGITQSPKYLFRKEGQNVTLSCEQNLNHDAMYWYRQDPGQGLRLIYYSQIVNDFQKGDIAEGYSVSREKKESFPLTVTSAQKNPTAFYLCASSLTVSYNEQFFGPGTRLTVL.

This sequence joins TRBV30 and TRBJ2-7; a possible D gene is TRBD2 (5 bases). The germline V gene has CDR1 GTSNPN and CDR2 SVGIG (reference sequence). The length of the CDR3 is 13 residues. Trimming removed 3 bases from V and 2 bases from J, with 11 bases in between. The CDR3 loop is CAWSAGGTYEQYV. The CDR3 DNA is TGTGCCTGGAGCGCGGGCGGAACCTACGAGCAGTACGTC.

The rearrangement uses TRBV10-3 and TRBJ2-1; 7 bases are a match to TRBD1. The trim removed 8 bases at V and 5 bases at J, leaving 6 bases unmatched. Looked up from germline, CDR1 is ENHRY and CDR2 is SYGVKD. The CDR3 is 13 amino acids. CDR3 in DNA: TGTGCCATCTCGACAGGGCTTAACAATGAGCAGTTCTTC. The encoded protein is CAISTGLNNEQFF.

V usage is TRBV5-6 and J usage is TRBJ2-3, with 7 bases aligning to TRBD2. The germline gives CDR1 SGHDT, CDR2 YYEEEE. V shed 5 bases, J shed 4 bases, and the junction held 4 bases outside the gene matches. The CDR3 loop spans 13 amino acids. The chain's CDR3 is CASRLARADTQYF. CDR3 in DNA: TGTGCCAGCAGACTAGCGCGGGCAGATACGCAGTATTTT.

This chain uses TRBV10-1 with TRBJ1-4; TRBD1 agrees at 11 bases. This CDR3 has 15 residues. V lost 2 bases and J lost 7; bases outside the gene matches: 3. CDR1 is WNHNN, CDR2 SYGVQD, per germline (reference sequence). The chain's CDR3 is CASSEAGTGGEKLFF. The CDR3 DNA follows: TGCGCCAGCAGTGAGGCCGGGACAGGGGGTGAAAAACTGTTTTTT.

V and J are TRBV4-3 and TRBJ1-1; possibly TRBD1 for D (6 bases). The CDR3 sequence is 15 residues long. Trimming pared 2 bases from V and 0 bases from J, leaving 10 bases between. Germline-derived CDR1 and CDR2 are LGHNA and YSLEER. CDR3: CASSQTDRMNTEAFF. CDR3 sequence (DNA): TGCGCCAGCAGCCAAACGGACAGAATGAACACTGAAGCTTTCTTT.

As concerns this clone: The junction departs from germline at one end; a sequencing error may be responsible. The genes are TRBV7-7 and TRBJ2-5; 8 nucleotides agree with TRBD2. The CDR3 runs to 16 residues. CDR1 and CDR2 (germline): SSHAT, FNYEAQ (reference sequence). Here the CDR3 DNA reads TGTGCTAGCAGCTTAGGTCGGGGTAGCGGGAAAGAGACCCAGTACTTC. Residues: CASSLGRGSGKETQYF.

The chain carries TRBV24-1 and TRBJ1-1; 7 nucleotides agree with TRBD1. The germline gives CDR1 KGHDR, CDR2 SFDVKD. CDR3 size: 12 residues. V dropped 4 bases and J dropped 11; count of bases not matched to a gene: 6. This chain's CDR3 is CATSETGATAFF. The CDR3 nucleotides are TGTGCCACCAGTGAAACAGGGGCAACGGCTTTCTTT.

This clone has a single count. The V call is TRBV4-2, the J call TRBJ1-4; a weak D match, TRBD1 (6 bases). The length of the CDR3 is 16 residues. From germline, CDR1 is LGHNA and CDR2 YNFKEQ. V lost 0 bases and J lost 5, with 13 bases in between. The CDR3 here is CASSQDRGRGNEKLFF. CDR3 nucleotides: TGTGCCAGCAGCCAAGATAGGGGGAGGGGGAATGAAAAACTGTTTTTT.